The 22 T cell receptor beta chains in this list originate from one sample, sequenced in a study of T-cell reconstitution after alpha-beta-depleted transplantation in children. Unique molecular identifiers featured in how the TCRbeta library was prepared. TCRdb called the PCR reads again in MiXCR, with one record for every CDR3 protein. The table includes some 550,000 distinct CDR3 sequences, around 19% detected once. The starting material was PBMCs from the stem cell graft donor, obtained from the stem cell graft. These TCRs come from a human donor who donated a stem cell graft to a child with acute lymphoblastic leukemia.

Concerning this clonotype itself: The CDR3 carries no conserved terminal phenylalanine or tryptophan, so it likely arises from a read error. The CDR3 region has the DNA TGTGCCAGCAGGGGGAGGGACGGACCTAGGGAAAAACTGTTTTTG. It translates to CASRGRDGPREKLFL. The chain combines TRBV6-2 or TRBV6-3 with TRBJ1-4, with TRBD1 as a possible D gene (5 bases). The CDR3 totals 15 residues. Germline V CDR1 and CDR2: MNHEY, SVGEGT. Trimming left V 6 bases short and J 8 bases short, with 19 bases between.

V and J are TRBV9 and TRBJ2-1, with 7 bases fitting TRBD2. Trimming cost V 3 bases and J 0 bases; bases outside gene matches: 9. This CDR3 has 17 amino acids. Per germline, CDR1 SGDLS and CDR2 YYNGEE. Written as DNA, the CDR3 is TGTGCCAGCAGCGAGCCCCTGTCGGGAGGCTCCTACAATGAGCAGTTCTTC. This codes for CASSEPLSGGSYNEQFF. Drawing the rest from reference TRBV9 and TRBJ2-1, the complete variable domain is DSGVTQTPKHLITATGQRVTLRCSPRSGDLSVYWYQQSLDQGLQFLIQYYNGEERAKGNILERFSAQQFPDLHSELNLSSLELGDSALYFCASSEPLSGGSYNEQFFGPGTRLTVL.

The table lists this clonotype with many counts. One end of the junction fails to match germline, which may point to a read error. The chain uses TRBV5-1 and TRBJ2-3, with 7 bases fitting TRBD1. This CDR3 has 12 residues. Germline V gene data show CDR1 as SGHRS and CDR2 as YFSETQ. The CDR3: CASSTGADTQYF. CDR3 sequence (DNA): TGTGCCAGCAGTACAGGGGCAGATACGCAGTATTTT.

V is TRBV10-3 and J is TRBJ1-5; no clear D gene. The CDR3 extends over 13 amino acids. V lost 8 bases and J 2 bases, leaving 10 bases between the germline ends. In germline, CDR1 is ENHRY, CDR2 SYGVKD. The CDR3 DNA is TGTGCCATCCGACGCTCACGCAATCAGCCCCAGCATTTT. Translated, it gives CAIRRSRNQPQHF.

The genes are TRBV7-3 and TRBJ2-1, with a weak D call TRBD1 (6 bases). Germline lookup yields CDR1 SGHTA and CDR2 FQGTGA. Trimming removed 6 bases at V and 9 bases at J, with 15 bases between. The CDR3 spans 13 residues. This CDR3 reads CASRKGVAGEQFF. The CDR3 DNA follows: TGTGCCAGCAGGAAGGGGGTAGCTGGTGAGCAGTTCTTC. The full variable domain, completed using reference TRBV7-3 and TRBJ2-1, is GAGVSQTPSNKVTEKGKYVELRCDPISGHTALYWYRQSLGQGPEFLIYFQGTGAADDSGLPNDRFFAVRPEGSVSTLKIQRTERGDSAVYLCASRKGVAGEQFFGPGTRLTVL.

This rearrangement joins TRBV20-1 to TRBJ2-1; D is unclear. Trimming removed 2 bases from V and 7 bases from J, with 9 bases in between. CDR1 is DFQATT and CDR2 is SNEGSKA in the germline V gene (reference sequence). The CDR3 totals 12 residues. The CDR3 here is CSARRDTNEQFF. The CDR3 DNA follows: TGCAGTGCTAGACGTGATACTAATGAGCAGTTCTTC.

The chain links TRBV6-1 to TRBJ2-1; possible D gene TRBD1, 5 bases. V lost 7 bases, J lost 7 bases, and 17 bases lay in between. CDR1 MNHNS and CDR2 SASEGT come from the germline V gene. This CDR3 is 14 amino acids long. CDR3 nucleotide sequence: TGTGCCAGCATGAGGAAAGGGGCGCGGAATGAGCAGTTCTTC. This codes for CASMRKGARNEQFF.

This clonotype was detected a few times. This rearrangement joins TRBV5-5 to TRBJ2-1; 8 nucleotides align to TRBD1. The CDR3 is made up of 14 amino acids. Germline V CDR1 and CDR2: SGHKS, YYEKEE (reference sequence). V shed 1 base, J shed 5 bases, and the junction held 2 bases outside the gene matches. CDR3 bases: TGTGCCAGCAGCTTGTCAGGGGGCCACAATGAGCAGTTCTTC. It codes for CASSLSGGHNEQFF.

V usage is TRBV20-1 and J usage is TRBJ2-1; 9 bases are shared with TRBD2. The CDR3 length is 15 residues. Germline V gene sequence: CDR1 DFQATT, CDR2 SNEGSKA (reference sequence). After removal of 6 bases from V and 5 bases from J, the junction contained 11 bases not matched to a gene. The CDR3 loop is CSAQSLAGLHNEQFF. The CDR3, as DNA: TGCAGTGCGCAAAGCCTAGCGGGGCTACACAATGAGCAGTTCTTC.

The chain uses TRBV12-3 or TRBV12-4 and TRBJ2-3; a weak D match, TRBD1 (5 bases). Trimming removed 4 bases at V and 14 bases at J, with 13 bases between. This CDR3 is 11 amino acids long. This CDR3 reads CASSSGQTAYF. CDR3 in DNA: TGTGCCAGCAGTTCTGGACAAACCGCGTATTTT.

The chain joins TRBV12-3 or TRBV12-4 to TRBJ2-3; D unclear. CDR3 size: 12 residues. The V end lost 7 bases, the J end lost 2 bases, and 7 bases lay between the germline ends. For the CDR3, the DNA is TGTGCCAGCACGGAGACCACAGATACGCAGTATTTT. Protein sequence: CASTETTDTQYF.

With respect to this clonotype: Germline is not matched at one junction end, which may reflect a read error. V and J are TRBV3-1 and TRBJ2-1, with 7 bases lining up with TRBD2. The CDR3 sequence is 15 residues long. The germline V gene has CDR1 LGHDT and CDR2 YNNKEL (reference sequence). The CDR3, as DNA: TGTGCCACCAGCCAACCGGGACTAAGAGACAATGAGCAGTTCTTC. Its protein product is CATSQPGLRDNEQFF.

The table lists this clonotype with a few counts. The CDR3 DNA is TGTGCCAGCAGCTCCGACAGCTACTATGGCTACACCTTC. Translated, it gives CASSSDSYYGYTF. J is TRBJ1-2 and V is TRBV27, with D maybe TRBD1 (5 bases). V was shortened by 6 bases and J by 3 bases, with 11 bases between the two germline ends. The CDR3 covers 13 residues. CDR1 and CDR2 (germline): MNHEY, SMNVEV (reference sequence).

This clonotype has just a few counts. V gene TRBV1 combines with J gene TRBJ2-5; TRBD1 is taken as the D call from the table, unchecked against the DNA. TRBV1 is reported as a pseudogene. The CDR3 sequence is 16 residues long. The CDR3 DNA follows: TGCACCAGCAGCCAAGATTCAGGGAATCCTCAAGAGACCCAGTACTTC. As protein: CTSSQDSGNPQETQYF.

This chain links TRBV4-1 with TRBJ2-5, with a tentative D call TRBD2 (6 bases). The CDR3 contains 14 residues. From germline, CDR1 is MGHRA and CDR2 YSYEKL. Trimming cost V 1 base and J 7 bases, with 13 bases left between them. The CDR3 loop is CASSQVDPGRTQYF. Written as DNA, the CDR3 is TGCGCCAGCAGCCAAGTGGACCCCGGGAGGACCCAGTACTTC.

This chain joins TRBV13 and TRBJ1-1; 7 positions match TRBD1. The V gene's germline CDR1 is PRHDT and CDR2 FYEKMQ (reference sequence). V lost 3 bases, J lost 6 bases, and 10 bases stayed unmatched. CDR3 size: 15 residues. CDR3 protein: CASSFVTGPVAEAFF. The CDR3 DNA follows: TGTGCCAGCAGCTTCGTGACAGGGCCAGTGGCTGAAGCTTTCTTT.

This clonotype was observed a few times. The chain combines TRBV29-1 with TRBJ1-4; no clear D. The ends were cut back, 5 bases at V and 0 bases at J, with 13 bases in the middle. The CDR3 totals 15 residues. Germline V CDR1 and CDR2: SQVTM, ANQGSEA. The CDR3 is CSVSLSAATNEKLFF. Here the CDR3 DNA reads TGCAGCGTTTCTCTGTCGGCTGCAACTAATGAAAAACTGTTTTTT.

This sequence joins TRBV18 and TRBJ1-2; D gene ambiguous. The germline V gene has CDR1 KGHSH and CDR2 LQKENI. V lost 2 bases to trimming and J lost 9 bases, with 10 bases between them. The CDR3 spans 12 residues. The CDR3 loop is CASSPTPGSYTF. Written as DNA, the CDR3 is TGTGCCAGCTCACCAACCCCCGGGAGCTACACCTTC.

This rearrangement joins TRBV28 to TRBJ2-4; 7 nucleotides agree with TRBD1. Per the germline V gene, CDR1 is MDHEN and CDR2 is SYDVKM. There are 15 residues in the CDR3. The ends lost 6 bases at V and 0 bases at J; junction bases unmatched: 5. Here the CDR3 DNA reads TGTGCCAGCAGCTACAGGGGAATAGCCAAAAACATTCAGTACTTC. Its protein product is CASSYRGIAKNIQYF.

The genes are TRBV20-1 and TRBJ2-1, with D possibly TRBD2 on 6 matching bases. The CDR3 has 14 residues. The V end was cut by 6 bases, the J end by 8 bases, with 20 bases between. Germline assignment: CDR1 DFQATT and CDR2 SNEGSKA (reference sequence). The CDR3: CSAGGGKVIHEQFF. CDR3 sequence (DNA): TGCAGTGCAGGTGGGGGGAAAGTTATCCATGAGCAGTTCTTC.

J is TRBJ2-7 and V is TRBV7-3; 9 nucleotides align to TRBD2. The CDR3 has 15 amino acids. Germline V gene data show CDR1 as SGHTA and CDR2 as FQGTGA. V was clipped by 3 bases and J by 1 base; unmatched bases: 4. CDR3 residues: CASSFAGGPSYEQYF. The CDR3 DNA reads TGTGCCAGCAGCTTCGCGGGAGGGCCGTCCTACGAGCAGTACTTC.

V is TRBV28 and J is TRBJ2-5; TRBD2 matches 7 bases. V lost 6 bases to trimming and J lost 4 bases; unmatched junction nucleotides: 5. The CDR3 totals 13 residues. Germline CDR1 MDHEN, CDR2 SYDVKM. The CDR3: CASSPGGVETQYF. Here the CDR3 DNA reads TGTGCCAGCAGCCCGGGGGGAGTAGAGACCCAGTACTTC.